This T cell receptor (beta chain) was sequenced for a study of T cell responses to AZD1222 COVID-19 vaccine. This table comes from immunoSEQ multiplex PCR, and its TCRdb copy is limited to in-frame clones, with some not included. The table lists 120,000 or so clones, 84% of them singletons. For this clone: No antigen is known for it.

The CDR3 runs to 14 residues. Germline V gene sequence: CDR1 SQVTM, CDR2 ANQGSEA. J gave up 1 base and V 3 bases, and 5 bases lay outside the gene matches. Study results and limitations: Regions 160-218 and 743-854 held dominance among vaccine-associated CD4 TCRs, which spanned spike.

The TCR sequence derives from an adult who received the AZD1222 COVID-19 vaccine. This specimen consisted of peripheral blood, obtained 28 days after the second AZD1222 dose. The gene calls are TRBV29-1 and TRBJ2-5, with 7 bases that match TRBD1. The CDR3 here is CSVDLNRGQETQYF. The CDR3 coding sequence is TGCAGCGTTGACCTAAACAGGGGCCAAGAGACCCAGTACTTC.